This T cell receptor beta chain was documented in a study of T-cell reconstitution after alpha-beta-depleted transplantation in children. Study findings and constraints: In some patients, recipient T cells and intrathymic progenitors surviving conditioning explained high day-60 diversity. Several hundred expanded graft clones reportedly gave rise to the alpha-beta T cells present about two months after transplant. Most T-cell counts and diversity one year after the transplant came from T cells that were newly produced.

This clonotype was recorded many times. Its antigen is as yet unknown. At one boundary the junction diverges from the germline segment, which might be a read error. Germline V gene lookup returns CDR1 SGHRS and CDR2 YFSETQ. There are 13 residues in the CDR3. As it was prepared, the TCRbeta library received unique molecular identifiers. TCRdb analysed the PCR reads with MiXCR anew, one entry per CDR3 protein. The table includes about 100,000 distinct CDR3 sequences, about 6% detected once. The source material was PBMCs, mostly from graft donor cells, sampled 60 days after TCRalphabeta/CD19-depleted stem cell transplant. The rearrangement joins TRBV5-1 to TRBJ2-3; 8 nucleotides agree with TRBD2. The clonotype comes from a female patient between 2 and 15 years old who had a stem cell transplant for Fanconi anemia, so the T cells may come from the graft donor. The CDR3, as DNA: TGTGCCAGCAGTTTGGCGGGGGGAGATACGCAGTATTTT. Translating it yields CASSLAGGDTQYF.